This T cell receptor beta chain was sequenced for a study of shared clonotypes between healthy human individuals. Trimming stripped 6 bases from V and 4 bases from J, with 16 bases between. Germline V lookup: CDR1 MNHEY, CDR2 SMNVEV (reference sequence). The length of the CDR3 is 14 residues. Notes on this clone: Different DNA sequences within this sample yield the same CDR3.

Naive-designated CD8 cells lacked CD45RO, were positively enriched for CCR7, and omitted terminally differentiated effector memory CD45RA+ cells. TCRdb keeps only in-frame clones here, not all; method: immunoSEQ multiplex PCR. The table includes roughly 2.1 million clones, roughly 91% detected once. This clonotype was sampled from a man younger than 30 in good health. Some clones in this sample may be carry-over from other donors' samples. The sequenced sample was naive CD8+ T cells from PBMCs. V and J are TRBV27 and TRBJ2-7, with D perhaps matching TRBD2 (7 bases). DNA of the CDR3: TGTGCCAGCAGCTTAGGGGGGGCGCCTTACGAGCAGTACTTC. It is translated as CASSLGGAPYEQYF.